This T cell receptor (beta chain) came from a study of T cells in Graves' hyperthyroidism and ophthalmopathy. Study-wide context: Specimen type is peripheral blood, collected at initial diagnosis prior to any treatment.

Trimming removed 0 bases from V and 4 bases from J, with 12 bases in between. Germline CDR1 and CDR2: SGHAT and FQNNGV. The CDR3 consists of 15 residues. This clonotype was detected many times. From RNA transcripts, TCR beta CDR3 regions were amplified. When the TCR CDR3 underwent first-round RT-PCR, the HTBI primer set was used. Each CDR3 protein gets one entry after TCRdb re-called the multiplex PCR reads with MiXCR. The sample carries about 300,000 distinct CDR3 sequences, around 19% recorded once. The chain carries TRBV11-2 and TRBJ1-2; D is unclear. The sequencing input was blood. The receptor was derived from a man in his fifties or sixties with Graves' ophthalmopathy. Here the CDR3 DNA reads TGTGCCAGCAGCTTAGAGGGCCAGACTTCCTATGGCTACACCTTC. Translating it yields CASSLEGQTSYGYTF.